This T cell receptor beta chain was identified in a study of shared clonotypes between healthy human individuals. General study results and limits: Naive subsets tended to show greater estimated richness than memory subsets.

Clones were read by immunoSEQ multiplex PCR, and TCRdb kept only the in-frame ones, dropping some. The table records over a million clones, around three quarters of them present only once. In regard to this clone: As yet, its antigen is unknown.

CDR1 and CDR2 (germline): SGHTA, FQGNSA. V was clipped by 3 bases and J by 2 bases, with 4 bases between them. The CDR3 extends over 13 amino acids. Sequenced: memory CD4+ T cells from PBMCs. Subset: CD45RA-negative fraction. The receptor was derived from a man aged 18 to 35 in good health. Some clones in this sample may be carry-over from other donors' samples. The J gene is TRBJ2-2, the V gene TRBV7-2, with D unresolved. This chain's CDR3 is CASSFSNTGELFF. As DNA, the CDR3 is TGTGCCAGCAGCTTTTCAAACACCGGGGAGCTGTTTTTT.